Given below is one TCR beta chain in context. The entry originates in a study of blood T cell repertoires in COVID-19. Study at large: Researchers got acute and convalescent COVID-19 samples from the United States, Italy and Spain.

TCRdb's copy holds only in-frame clones and misses some; the assay was immunoSEQ multiplex PCR. The sample has over 150,000 clones; 70% to 90% are singletons. V lost 11 bases, J lost 4 bases, and 14 bases lay in between. CDR1 is LNHDA and CDR2 is SQIVND in the germline V gene (reference sequence). The CDR3 is 12 residues long. The sequenced sample was peripheral blood. The chain is built from TRBV19 and TRBJ1-2, with D unresolved. The clonotype was recovered from a man between 60 and 70 years old with COVID-19, enrolled during active disease. The CDR3 protein is CAAARPVYGYTF. The CDR3 coding sequence is TGTGCCGCTGCGAGGCCGGTCTATGGCTACACCTTC.